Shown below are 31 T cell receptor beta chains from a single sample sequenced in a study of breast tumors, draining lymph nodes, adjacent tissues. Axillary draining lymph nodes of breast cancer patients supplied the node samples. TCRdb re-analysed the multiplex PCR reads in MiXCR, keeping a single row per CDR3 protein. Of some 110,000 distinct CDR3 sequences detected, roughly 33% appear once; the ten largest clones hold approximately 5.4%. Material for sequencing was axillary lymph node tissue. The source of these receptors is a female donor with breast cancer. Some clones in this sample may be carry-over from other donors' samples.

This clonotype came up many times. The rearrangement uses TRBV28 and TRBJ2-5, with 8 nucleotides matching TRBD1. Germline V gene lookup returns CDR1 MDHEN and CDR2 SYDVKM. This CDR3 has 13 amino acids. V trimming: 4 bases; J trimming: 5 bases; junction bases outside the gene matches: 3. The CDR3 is CASSWDRRETQYF. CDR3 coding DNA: TGTGCCAGCAGTTGGGACAGGCGGGAGACCCAGTACTTC.

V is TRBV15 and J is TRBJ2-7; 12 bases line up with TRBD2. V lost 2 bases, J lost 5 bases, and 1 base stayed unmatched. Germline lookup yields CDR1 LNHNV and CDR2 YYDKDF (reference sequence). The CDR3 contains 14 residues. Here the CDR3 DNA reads TGTGCCACCAGCAGACCTAGCGGGAGGGACGAGCAGTACTTC. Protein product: CATSRPSGRDEQYF.

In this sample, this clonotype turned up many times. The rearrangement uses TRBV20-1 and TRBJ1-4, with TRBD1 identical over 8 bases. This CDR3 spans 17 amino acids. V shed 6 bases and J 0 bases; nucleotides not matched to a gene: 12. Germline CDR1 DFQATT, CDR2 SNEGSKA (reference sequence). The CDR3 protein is CSAPFPGTGATNEKLFF. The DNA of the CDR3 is TGCAGTGCCCCATTCCCCGGGACAGGCGCAACTAATGAAAAACTGTTTTTT.

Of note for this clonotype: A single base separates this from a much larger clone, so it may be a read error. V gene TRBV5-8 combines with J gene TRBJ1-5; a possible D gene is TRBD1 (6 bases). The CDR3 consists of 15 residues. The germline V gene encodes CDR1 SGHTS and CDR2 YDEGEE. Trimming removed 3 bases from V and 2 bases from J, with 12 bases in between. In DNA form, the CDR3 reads TGTGCCAGCAGCTCCGAGGAGGGGGGCAATCAGCCCCAGCATTTT. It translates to CASSSEEGGNQPQHF.

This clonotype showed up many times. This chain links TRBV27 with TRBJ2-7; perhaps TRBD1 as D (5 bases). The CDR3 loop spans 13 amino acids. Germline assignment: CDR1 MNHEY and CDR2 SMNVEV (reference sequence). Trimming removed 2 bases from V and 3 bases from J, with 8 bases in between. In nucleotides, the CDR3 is TGTGCCAGCAGTTTAAAGGACAACTACGAGCAGTACTTC. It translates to CASSLKDNYEQYF.

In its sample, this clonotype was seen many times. Here the CDR3 DNA reads TGCGCCAGCAGCCATGAGTCGGGGGATAGCACAGATACGCAGTATTTT. Protein product: CASSHESGDSTDTQYF. J is TRBJ2-3 and V is TRBV4-1, with D tentatively TRBD2 (6 bases). CDR1 and CDR2 (germline): MGHRA, YSYEKL. The germline V and J ends were trimmed by 3 bases and 0 bases, with 13 bases remaining between them. The CDR3 spans 16 residues.

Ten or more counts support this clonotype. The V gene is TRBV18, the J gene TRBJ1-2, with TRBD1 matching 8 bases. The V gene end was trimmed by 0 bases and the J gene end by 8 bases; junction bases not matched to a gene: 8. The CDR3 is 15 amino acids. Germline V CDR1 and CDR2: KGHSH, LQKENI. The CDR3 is CASSPPGGTGFGYTF. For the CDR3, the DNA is TGTGCCAGCTCACCACCGGGTGGGACAGGCTTCGGCTACACCTTC.

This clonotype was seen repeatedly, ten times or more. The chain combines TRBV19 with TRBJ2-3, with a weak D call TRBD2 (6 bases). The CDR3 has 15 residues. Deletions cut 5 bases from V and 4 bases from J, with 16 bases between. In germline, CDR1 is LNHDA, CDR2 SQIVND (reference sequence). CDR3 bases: TGTGCCAGTAGTCCCGGGGGTGGTTGGGCAGATACGCAGTATTTT. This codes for CASSPGGGWADTQYF.

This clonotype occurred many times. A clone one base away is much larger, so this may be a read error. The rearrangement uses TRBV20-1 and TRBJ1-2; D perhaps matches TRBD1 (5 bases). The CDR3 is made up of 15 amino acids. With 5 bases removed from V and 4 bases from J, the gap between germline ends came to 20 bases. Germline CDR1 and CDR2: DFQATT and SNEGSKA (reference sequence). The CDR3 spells CSALPPVRGTYGYTF. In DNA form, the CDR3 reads TGCAGTGCTCTCCCGCCCGTTCGGGGGACCTATGGCTACACCTTC.

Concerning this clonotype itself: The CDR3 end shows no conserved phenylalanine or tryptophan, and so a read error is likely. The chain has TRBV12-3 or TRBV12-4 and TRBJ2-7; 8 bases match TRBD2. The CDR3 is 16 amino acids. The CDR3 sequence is CASSPMEAGEIYVQYL. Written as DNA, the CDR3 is TGTGCCAGCAGTCCTATGGAAGCGGGAGAGATCTACGTGCAGTACCTC.

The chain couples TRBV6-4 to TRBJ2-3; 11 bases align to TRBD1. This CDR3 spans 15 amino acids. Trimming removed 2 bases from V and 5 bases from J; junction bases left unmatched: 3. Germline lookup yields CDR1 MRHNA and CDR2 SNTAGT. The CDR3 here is CASSDPGQGVDTQYF. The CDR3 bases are TGTGCCAGCAGTGACCCGGGACAGGGGGTAGATACGCAGTATTTT.

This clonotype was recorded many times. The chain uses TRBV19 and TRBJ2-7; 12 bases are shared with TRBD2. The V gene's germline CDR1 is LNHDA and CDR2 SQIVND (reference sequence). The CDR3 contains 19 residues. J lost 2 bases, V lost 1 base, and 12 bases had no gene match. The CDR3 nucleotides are TGTGCCAGTAGTATAGGCCGACTAGCGGGAGCCCCTTCCCCCTACGAGCAGTACTTC. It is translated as CASSIGRLAGAPSPYEQYF. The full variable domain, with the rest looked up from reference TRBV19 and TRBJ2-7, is DGGITQSPKYLFRKEGQNVTLSCEQNLNHDAMYWYRQDPGQGLRLIYYSQIVNDFQKGDIAEGYSVSREKKESFPLTVTSAQKNPTAFYLCASSIGRLAGAPSPYEQYFGPGTRLTVT.

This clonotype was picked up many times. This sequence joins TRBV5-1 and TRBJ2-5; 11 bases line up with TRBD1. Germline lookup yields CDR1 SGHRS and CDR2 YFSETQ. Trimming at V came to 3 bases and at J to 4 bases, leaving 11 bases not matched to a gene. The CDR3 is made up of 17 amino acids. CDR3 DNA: TGCGCCAGCAGCTCCGAACCCGGACAGGGGGCTGGAGAGACCCAGTACTTC. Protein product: CASSSEPGQGAGETQYF.

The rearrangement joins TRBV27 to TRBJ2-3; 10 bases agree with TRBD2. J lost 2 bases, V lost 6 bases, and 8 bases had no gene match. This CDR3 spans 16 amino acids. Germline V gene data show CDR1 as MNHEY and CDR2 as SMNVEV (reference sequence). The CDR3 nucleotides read TGTGCCAGCAGACCTAGCGGGGGAAGGAACACAGATACGCAGTATTTT. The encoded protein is CASRPSGGRNTDTQYF.

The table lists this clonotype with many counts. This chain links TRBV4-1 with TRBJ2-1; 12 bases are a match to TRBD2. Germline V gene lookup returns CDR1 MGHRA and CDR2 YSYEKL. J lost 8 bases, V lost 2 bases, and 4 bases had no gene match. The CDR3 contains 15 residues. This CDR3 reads CASSQLTSGGHEQFF. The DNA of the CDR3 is TGCGCCAGCAGCCAACTGACTAGCGGGGGCCATGAGCAGTTCTTC.

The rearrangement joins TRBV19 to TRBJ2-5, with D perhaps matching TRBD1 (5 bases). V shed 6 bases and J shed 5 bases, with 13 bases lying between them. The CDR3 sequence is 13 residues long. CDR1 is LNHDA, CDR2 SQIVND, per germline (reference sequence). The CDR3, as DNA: TGTGCCAGTAGCCTTTCGGCAGGGGAGACCCAGTACTTC. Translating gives CASSLSAGETQYF.

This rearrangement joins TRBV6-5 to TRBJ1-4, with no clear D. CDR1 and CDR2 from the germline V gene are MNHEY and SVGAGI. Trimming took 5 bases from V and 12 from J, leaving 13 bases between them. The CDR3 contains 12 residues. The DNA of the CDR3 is TGTGCCAGCAGTCAAGGAGGGAGGGAACTGTTTTTT. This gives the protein CASSQGGRELFF.

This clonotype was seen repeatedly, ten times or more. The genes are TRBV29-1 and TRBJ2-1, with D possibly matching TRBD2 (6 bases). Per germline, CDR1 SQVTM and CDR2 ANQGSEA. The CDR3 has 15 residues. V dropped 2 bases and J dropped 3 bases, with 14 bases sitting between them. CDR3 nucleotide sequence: TGCAGCGTTGAACCGGCGGGACTTAACTACAATGAGCAGTTCTTC. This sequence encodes CSVEPAGLNYNEQFF.

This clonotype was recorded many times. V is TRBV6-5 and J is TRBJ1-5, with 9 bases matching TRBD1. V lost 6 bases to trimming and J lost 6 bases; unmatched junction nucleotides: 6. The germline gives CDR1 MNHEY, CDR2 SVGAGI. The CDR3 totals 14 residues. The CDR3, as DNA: TGTGCCAGCAGCACGGGACAGGGAGGTCAGCCCCAGCATTTT. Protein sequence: CASSTGQGGQPQHF.

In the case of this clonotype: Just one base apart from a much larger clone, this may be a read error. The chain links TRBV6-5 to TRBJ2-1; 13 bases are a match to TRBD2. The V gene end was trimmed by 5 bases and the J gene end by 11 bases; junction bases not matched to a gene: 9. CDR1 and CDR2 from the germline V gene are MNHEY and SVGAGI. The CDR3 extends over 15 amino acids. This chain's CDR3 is CASSPGLAGVGKQFF. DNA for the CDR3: TGTGCCAGCAGTCCTGGACTAGCGGGAGTAGGTAAGCAGTTCTTC.

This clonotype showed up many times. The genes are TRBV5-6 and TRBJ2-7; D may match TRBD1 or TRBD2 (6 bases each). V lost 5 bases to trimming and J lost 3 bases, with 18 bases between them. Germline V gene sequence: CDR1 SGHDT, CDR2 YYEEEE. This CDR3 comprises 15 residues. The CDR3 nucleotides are TGTGCCAGCAGATCCAGGGTGGGGGGCAGCTACGAGCAGTACTTC. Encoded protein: CASRSRVGGSYEQYF. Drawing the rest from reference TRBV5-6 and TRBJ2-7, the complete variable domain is DAGVTQSPTHLIKTRGQQVTLRCSPKSGHDTVSWYQQALGQGPQFIFQYYEEEERQRGNFPDRFSGHQFPNYSSELNVNALLLGDSALYLCASRSRVGGSYEQYFGPGTRLTVT.

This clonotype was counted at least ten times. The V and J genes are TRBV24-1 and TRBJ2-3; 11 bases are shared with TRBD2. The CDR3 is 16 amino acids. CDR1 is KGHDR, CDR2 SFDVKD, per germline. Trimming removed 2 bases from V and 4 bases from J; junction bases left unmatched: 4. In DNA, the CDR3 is TGTGCCACCAGTGATTCGCCTAGCGGGGGGCCAGATACGCAGTATTTT. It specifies CATSDSPSGGPDTQYF.

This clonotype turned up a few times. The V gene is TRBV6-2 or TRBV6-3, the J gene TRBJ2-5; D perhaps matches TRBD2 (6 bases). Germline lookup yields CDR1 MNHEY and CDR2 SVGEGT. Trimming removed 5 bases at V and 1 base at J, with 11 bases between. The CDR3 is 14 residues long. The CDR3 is CASSHGGTQETQYF. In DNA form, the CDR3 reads TGTGCCAGCAGTCACGGAGGGACCCAAGAGACCCAGTACTTC.

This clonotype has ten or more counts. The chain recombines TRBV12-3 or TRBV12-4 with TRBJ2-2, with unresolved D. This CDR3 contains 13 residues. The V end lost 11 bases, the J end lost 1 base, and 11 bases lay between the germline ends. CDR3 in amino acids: CAGLLLNTGELFF. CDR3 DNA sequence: TGTGCCGGATTACTTCTGAACACCGGGGAGCTGTTTTTT.

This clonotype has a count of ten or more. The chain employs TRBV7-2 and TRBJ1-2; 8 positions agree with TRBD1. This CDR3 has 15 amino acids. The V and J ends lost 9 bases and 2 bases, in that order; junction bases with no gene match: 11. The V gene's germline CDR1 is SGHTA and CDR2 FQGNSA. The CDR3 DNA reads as TGTGCCAGTATCCCACTGACAGGGGCCAACTATGGCTACACCTTC. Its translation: CASIPLTGANYGYTF.

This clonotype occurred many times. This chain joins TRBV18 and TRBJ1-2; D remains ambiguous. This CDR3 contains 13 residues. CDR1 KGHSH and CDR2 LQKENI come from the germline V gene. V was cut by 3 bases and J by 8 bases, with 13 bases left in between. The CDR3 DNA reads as TGTGCCAGCTCACCGAGGAATGGTGGGGGCTACACCTTC. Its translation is CASSPRNGGGYTF.

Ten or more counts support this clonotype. CDR3 sequence: CSAIRGGTDTQYF. CDR3 in DNA: TGCAGTGCGATACGGGGGGGGACAGATACGCAGTATTTT. The genes are TRBV20-1 and TRBJ2-3, with 8 bases lining up with TRBD2. The CDR3 consists of 13 residues. Germline CDR1 is DFQATT and CDR2 is SNEGSKA (reference sequence). The J segment lost 3 bases and the V segment lost 6 bases, leaving 5 bases of the junction unmatched.

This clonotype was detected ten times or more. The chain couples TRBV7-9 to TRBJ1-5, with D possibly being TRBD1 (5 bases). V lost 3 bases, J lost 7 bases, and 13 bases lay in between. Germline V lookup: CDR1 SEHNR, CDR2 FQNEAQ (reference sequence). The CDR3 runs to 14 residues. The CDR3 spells CASSLGQGPQPQHF. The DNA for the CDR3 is TGTGCCAGCAGCTTGGGCCAGGGCCCCCAGCCCCAGCATTTT.

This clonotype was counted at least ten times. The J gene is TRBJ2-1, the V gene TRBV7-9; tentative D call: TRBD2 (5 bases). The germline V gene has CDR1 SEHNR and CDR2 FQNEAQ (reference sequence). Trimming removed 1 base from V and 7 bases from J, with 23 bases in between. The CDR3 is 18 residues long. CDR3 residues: CASSLGETLGGRRNEQFF. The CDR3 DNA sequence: TGTGCCAGCAGCTTAGGGGAGACCCTGGGCGGCCGGAGGAATGAGCAGTTCTTC.

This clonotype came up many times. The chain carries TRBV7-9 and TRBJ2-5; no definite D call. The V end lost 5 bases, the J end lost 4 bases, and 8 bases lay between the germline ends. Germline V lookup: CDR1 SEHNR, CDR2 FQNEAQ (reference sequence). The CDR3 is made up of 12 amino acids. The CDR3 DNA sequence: TGTGCCAGCAGCCTGGTGGGAGAGACCCAGTACTTC. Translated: CASSLVGETQYF. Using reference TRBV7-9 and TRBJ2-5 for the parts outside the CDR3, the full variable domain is DTGVSQNPRHKITKRGQNVTFRCDPISEHNRLYWYRQTLGQGPEFLTYFQNEAQLEKSRLLSDRFSAERPKGSFSTLEIQRTEQGDSAMYLCASSLVGETQYFGPGTRLLVL.

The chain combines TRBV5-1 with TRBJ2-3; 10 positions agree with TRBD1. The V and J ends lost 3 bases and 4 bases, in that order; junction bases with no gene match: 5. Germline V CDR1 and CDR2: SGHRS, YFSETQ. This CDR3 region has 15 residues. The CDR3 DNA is TGCGCCAGCAGCTCGACAGGGGGCCAGGCAGATACGCAGTATTTT. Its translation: CASSSTGGQADTQYF.